This T cell receptor (beta chain) is drawn from a study of cytomegalovirus exposure and HLA in healthy donors. Study-level results: Earlier analysis yielded a pattern in which most TCR beta V segments were productive about 87% or about 30% of the time. A few CMV-associated chains were confirmed in vitro to be specific for CMV antigens. TCR association rates varied by HLA locus in a later analysis, with DRB1 highest and HLA-C lowest.

This clone was detected a few times. Its target is not known. From germline, CDR1 is SGHDN and CDR2 FVKESK. The CDR3 sequence is 15 residues long. With 2 bases clipped from V and 0 bases from J, the junction kept 3 bases outside the gene matches. The study ran its PCR with 60 Vbeta and 13 Jbeta primers. The repertoire was sequenced with immunoSEQ multiplex PCR; TCRdb's copy has only in-frame clones and lacks some. Of more than 80,000 clones in the sample, roughly three fifths were seen once. The chain has TRBV14 and TRBJ1-1, with 7 bases identical to TRBD1. Sequencing was carried out using PBMCs. The clonotype originates from a man between 60 and 75 years old in good health and CMV-seronegative. In nucleotides, the CDR3 is TGTGCCAGCAGCCAATTACAGGGGTTGAACACTGAAGCTTTCTTT. The encoded protein is CASSQLQGLNTEAFF. The entire variable domain, with the rest obtained from reference TRBV14 and TRBJ1-1, is as follows: EAGVTQFPSHSVIEKGQTVTLRCDPISGHDNLYWYRRVMGKEIKFLLHFVKESKQDESGMPNNRFLAERTGGTYSTLKVQPAELEDSGVYFCASSQLQGLNTEAFFGQGTRLTVV.